The present TCR beta chain was sequenced within a study of blood T cell repertoires in COVID-19. For the study at large: The analysed material was cDNA or gDNA that came from T cells, B-cell-depleted T cells, or PBMCs.

Profiling relied on immunoSEQ multiplex PCR, and the TCRdb table lists in-frame clones only, not all of them. This table holds tens of thousands of clones, approximately 78% found once. The length of the CDR3 is 14 residues. Deletions cut 0 bases from V and 5 bases from J, with 11 bases between. Looked up from germline, CDR1 is SGHRS and CDR2 is YFSETQ. The TCR originated in a man of 80 years or more with acute or convalescent COVID-19. Source material: peripheral blood. This chain joins TRBV5-1 and TRBJ1-2; D remains ambiguous. The CDR3 region is CASSLAPGGYGYTF. As DNA, the CDR3 is TGCGCCAGCAGCTTGGCGCCGGGAGGGTATGGCTACACCTTC.